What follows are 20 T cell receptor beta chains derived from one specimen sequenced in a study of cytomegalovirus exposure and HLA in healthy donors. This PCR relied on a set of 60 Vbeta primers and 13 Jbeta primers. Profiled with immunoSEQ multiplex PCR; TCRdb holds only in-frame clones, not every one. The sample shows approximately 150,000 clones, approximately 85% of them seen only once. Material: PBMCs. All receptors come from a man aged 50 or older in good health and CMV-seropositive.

The CDR3 nucleotides are TGCGCCAGCAGCTTCGGACAGGGGGCTGATACGCAGTATTTT. Amino acids: CASSFGQGADTQYF. The chain carries TRBV5-1 and TRBJ2-3; TRBD1 matches 11 bases. After removal of 2 bases from V and 6 bases from J, the junction contained 2 bases not matched to a gene. The CDR3 totals 14 residues. From germline, CDR1 is SGHRS and CDR2 YFSETQ.

The CDR3 sequence is CASSTVAYGYTF. The CDR3 region has the DNA TGTGCCAGTAGTACAGTAGCCTATGGCTACACCTTC. The V gene is TRBV19, the J gene TRBJ1-2; D call uncertain. Germline V gene lookup returns CDR1 LNHDA and CDR2 SQIVND (reference sequence). V was trimmed by 4 bases and J by 4 bases, leaving 7 bases between them. The CDR3 spans 12 residues.

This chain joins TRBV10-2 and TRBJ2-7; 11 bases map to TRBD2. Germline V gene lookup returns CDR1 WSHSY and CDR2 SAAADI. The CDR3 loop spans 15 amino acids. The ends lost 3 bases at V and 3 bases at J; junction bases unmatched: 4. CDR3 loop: CASSDPGLADYEQYF. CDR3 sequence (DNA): TGCGCCAGCAGTGATCCGGGACTAGCGGACTACGAGCAGTACTTC.

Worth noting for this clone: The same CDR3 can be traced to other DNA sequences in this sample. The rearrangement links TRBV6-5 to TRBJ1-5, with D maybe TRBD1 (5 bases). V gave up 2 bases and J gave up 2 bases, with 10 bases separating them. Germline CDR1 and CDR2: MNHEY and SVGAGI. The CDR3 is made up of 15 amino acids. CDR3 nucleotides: TGTGCCAGCAGTTACACGGGGGATGGCAATCAGCCCCAGCATTTT. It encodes CASSYTGDGNQPQHF.

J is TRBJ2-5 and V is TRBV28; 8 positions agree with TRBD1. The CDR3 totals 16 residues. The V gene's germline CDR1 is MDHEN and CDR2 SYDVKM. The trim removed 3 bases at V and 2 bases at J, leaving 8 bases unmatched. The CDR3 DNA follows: TGTGCCAGCAGTTTTCTAGGCAGGGGGCGGCAAGAGACCCAGTACTTC. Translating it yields CASSFLGRGRQETQYF.

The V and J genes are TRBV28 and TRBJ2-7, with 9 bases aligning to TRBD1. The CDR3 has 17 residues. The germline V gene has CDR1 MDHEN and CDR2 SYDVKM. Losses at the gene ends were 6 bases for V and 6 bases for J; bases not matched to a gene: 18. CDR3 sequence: CASRGDRERGLASEQYF. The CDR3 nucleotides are TGTGCCAGCAGAGGGGACAGGGAACGGGGGCTAGCGAGCGAGCAGTACTTC. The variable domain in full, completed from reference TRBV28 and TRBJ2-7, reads DVKVTQSSRYLVKRTGEKVFLECVQDMDHENMFWYRQDPGLGLRLIYFSYDVKMKEKGDIPEGYSVSREKKERFSLILESASTNQTSMYLCASRGDRERGLASEQYFGPGTRLTVT.

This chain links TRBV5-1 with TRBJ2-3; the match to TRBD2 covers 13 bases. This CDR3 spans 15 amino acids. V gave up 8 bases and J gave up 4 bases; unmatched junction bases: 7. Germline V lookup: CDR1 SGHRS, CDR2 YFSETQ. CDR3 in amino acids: CASYWTSGSADTQYF. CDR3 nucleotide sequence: TGCGCCAGTTATTGGACTAGCGGGAGTGCAGATACGCAGTATTTT.

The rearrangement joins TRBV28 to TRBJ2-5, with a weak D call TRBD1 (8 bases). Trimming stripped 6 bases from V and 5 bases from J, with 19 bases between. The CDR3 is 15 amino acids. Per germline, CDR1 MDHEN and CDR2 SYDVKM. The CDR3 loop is CASSSGAGGGETQYF. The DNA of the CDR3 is TGTGCCAGCAGCAGCGGGGCAGGGGGCGGTGAGACCCAGTACTTC. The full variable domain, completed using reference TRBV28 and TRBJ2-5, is DVKVTQSSRYLVKRTGEKVFLECVQDMDHENMFWYRQDPGLGLRLIYFSYDVKMKEKGDIPEGYSVSREKKERFSLILESASTNQTSMYLCASSSGAGGGETQYFGPGTRLLVL.

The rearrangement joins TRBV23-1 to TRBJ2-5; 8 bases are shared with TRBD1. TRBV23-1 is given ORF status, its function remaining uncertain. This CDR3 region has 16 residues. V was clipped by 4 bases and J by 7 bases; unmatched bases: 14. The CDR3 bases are TGCGCCAGCAGTCCCTTCGGCAGGGGGCCTTTGGGGACCCAGTACTTC. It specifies CASSPFGRGPLGTQYF.

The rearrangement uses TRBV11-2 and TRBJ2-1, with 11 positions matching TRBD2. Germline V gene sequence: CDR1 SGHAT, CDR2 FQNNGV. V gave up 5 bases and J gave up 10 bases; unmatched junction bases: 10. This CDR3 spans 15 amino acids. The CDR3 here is CASSLIAGGPGEQFF. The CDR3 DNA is TGTGCCAGCAGCCTTATAGCGGGAGGGCCAGGGGAGCAGTTCTTC. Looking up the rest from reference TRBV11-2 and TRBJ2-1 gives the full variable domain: EAGVAQSPRYKIIEKRQSVAFWCNPISGHATLYWYQQILGQGPKLLIQFQNNGVVDDSQLPKDRFSAERLKGVDSTLKIQPAKLEDSAVYLCASSLIAGGPGEQFFGPGTRLTVL.

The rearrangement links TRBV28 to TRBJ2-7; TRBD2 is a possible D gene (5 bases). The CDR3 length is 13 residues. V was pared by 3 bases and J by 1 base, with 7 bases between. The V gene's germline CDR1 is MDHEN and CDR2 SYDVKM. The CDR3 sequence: CASSFGGSYEQYF. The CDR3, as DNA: TGTGCCAGCAGTTTCGGCGGGTCCTACGAGCAGTACTTC.

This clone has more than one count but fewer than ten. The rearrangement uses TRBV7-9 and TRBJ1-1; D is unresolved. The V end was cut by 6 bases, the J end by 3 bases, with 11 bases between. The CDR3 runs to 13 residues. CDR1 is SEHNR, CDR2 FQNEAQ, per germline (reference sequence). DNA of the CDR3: TGTGCCAGCAGGAAAGCTCCGGACACTGAAGCTTTCTTT. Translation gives CASRKAPDTEAFF. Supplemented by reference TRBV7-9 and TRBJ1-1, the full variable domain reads DTGVSQNPRHKITKRGQNVTFRCDPISEHNRLYWYRQTLGQGPEFLTYFQNEAQLEKSRLLSDRFSAERPKGSFSTLEIQRTEQGDSAMYLCASRKAPDTEAFFGQGTRLTVV.

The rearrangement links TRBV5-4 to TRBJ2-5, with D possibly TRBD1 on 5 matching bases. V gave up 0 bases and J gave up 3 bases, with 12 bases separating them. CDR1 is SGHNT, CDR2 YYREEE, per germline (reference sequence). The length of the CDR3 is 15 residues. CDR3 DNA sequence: TGTGCCAGCAGCTTGGGTGGGGCCAGAAAAGAGACCCAGTACTTC. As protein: CASSLGGARKETQYF. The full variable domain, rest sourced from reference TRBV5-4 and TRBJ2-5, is ETGVTQSPTHLIKTRGQQVTLRCSSQSGHNTVSWYQQALGQGPQFIFQYYREEENGRGNFPPRFSGLQFPNYSSELNVNALELDDSALYLCASSLGGARKETQYFGPGTRLLVL.

Here the CDR3 reads CASRTGTGGEKLFF. CDR3 in DNA: TGTGCCAGCAGGACAGGGACAGGGGGTGAAAAACTGTTTTTT. The J gene is TRBJ1-4, the V gene TRBV6-6; 11 bases agree with TRBD1. The CDR3 contains 14 residues. The trim removed 6 bases at V and 7 bases at J, leaving 4 bases unmatched. Germline-derived CDR1 and CDR2 are MNHNY and SVGAGI (reference sequence).

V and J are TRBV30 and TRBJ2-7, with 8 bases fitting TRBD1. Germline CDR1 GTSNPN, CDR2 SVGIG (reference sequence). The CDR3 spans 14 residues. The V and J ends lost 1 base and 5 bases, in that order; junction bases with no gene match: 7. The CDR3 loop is CAWSGPTGVDEQYF. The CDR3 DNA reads TGTGCCTGGAGTGGTCCGACAGGGGTGGACGAGCAGTACTTC.

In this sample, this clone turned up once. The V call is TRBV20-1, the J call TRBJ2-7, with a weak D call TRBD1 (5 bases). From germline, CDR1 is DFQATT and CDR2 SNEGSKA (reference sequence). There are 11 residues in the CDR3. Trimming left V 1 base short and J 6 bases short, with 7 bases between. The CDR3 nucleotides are TGCAGTGCTAGAGTGGGGCGCGAGCAGTACTTC. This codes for CSARVGREQYF.

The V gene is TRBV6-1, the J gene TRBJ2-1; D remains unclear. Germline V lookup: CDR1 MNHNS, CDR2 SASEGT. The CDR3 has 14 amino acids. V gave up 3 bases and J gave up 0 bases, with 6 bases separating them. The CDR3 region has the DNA TGTGCCAGCAGTGATCGTTCCTCCTACAATGAGCAGTTCTTC. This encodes CASSDRSSYNEQFF.

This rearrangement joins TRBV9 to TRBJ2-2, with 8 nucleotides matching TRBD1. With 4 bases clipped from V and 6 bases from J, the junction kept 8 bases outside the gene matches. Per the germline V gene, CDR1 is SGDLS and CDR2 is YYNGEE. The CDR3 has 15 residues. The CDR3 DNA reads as TGTGCCAGCAGCCCCCTGACAGGGGTCGCCGGGGAGCTGTTTTTT. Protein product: CASSPLTGVAGELFF.

DNA for the CDR3: TGTGCCAGCTCACTGACGGGACTAGCGGGACTTACTAGCACAGATACGCAGTATTTT. This encodes CASSLTGLAGLTSTDTQYF. The genes are TRBV18 and TRBJ2-3, with 13 bases that match TRBD2. V gave up 4 bases and J gave up 0 bases; unmatched junction bases: 10. The germline CDR1 and CDR2 sequences are KGHSH and LQKENI. This CDR3 spans 19 amino acids.

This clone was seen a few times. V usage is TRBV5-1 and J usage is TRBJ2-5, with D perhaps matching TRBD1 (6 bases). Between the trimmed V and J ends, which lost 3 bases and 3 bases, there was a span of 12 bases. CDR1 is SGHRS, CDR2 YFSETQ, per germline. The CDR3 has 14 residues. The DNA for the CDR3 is TGCGCCAGCAGCTCCGGACAGCAAGAAGAGACCCAGTACTTC. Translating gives CASSSGQQEETQYF.